The source of this T cell receptor (beta chain) is a study of blood T cell repertoires in COVID-19. As for the study in general: Spain, Italy and the United States supplied samples that represented acute and convalescent COVID-19.

Generated by immunoSEQ multiplex PCR, the TCRdb table keeps only in-frame clones and is missing some. The sample yields around 250,000 clones, about 80% seen once. The TCR sequence derives from a human donor in a cohort sampled during active COVID-19. The source material was peripheral blood.

Here the CDR3 DNA reads TGTGCCAGCAGCTCTAGACAGGGAACGGCACCCCTCCACTTT. Its protein is CASSSRQGTAPLHF. This chain uses TRBV9 with TRBJ1-6; 7 nucleotides line up with TRBD1. The V gene end was trimmed by 4 bases and the J gene end by 11 bases; junction bases not matched to a gene: 9. The CDR3 is 14 residues long. CDR1 is SGDLS and CDR2 is YYNGEE in the germline V gene.